Listed here are 2 T cell receptor beta chains from one sample, sequenced in a study of spatial heterogeneity in lung cancer. Antigens of these TCRs are unknown. TCRdb re-derived calls from the 5' RACE reads in MiXCR, one entry per CDR3 protein. Of about 20,000 distinct CDR3 sequences detected, approximately 16% appear once; the ten largest clones hold 25% to 40%. The study's findings and limits: Tumor mutation count correlated with how many alpha and beta TCRs expanded intratumorally.

The time point is: sample taken at primary tumor resection. Sequences were derived from lung tumor tissue, sampled at surgery. All receptors derive from a female donor with early-stage non-small cell lung cancer.

This clonotype rates as medium-sized. This chain links TRBV12-3 or TRBV12-4 with TRBJ2-5, with D maybe TRBD1 (5 bases). Trimming left V 5 bases short and J 0 bases short, with 25 bases between. CDR3 length: 19 amino acids. This CDR3 reads CASSASSRGSTLYQETQYF. Written as DNA, the CDR3 is TGTGCCAGCAGTGCCTCCTCAAGGGGCTCCACACTATACCAAGAGACCCAGTACTTC.

The V call is TRBV10-3, the J call TRBJ2-7, with 9 bases fitting TRBD2. With V trimmed by 0 bases and J by 0 bases, 9 bases remained unmatched. The CDR3 consists of 18 residues. Per germline, CDR1 ENHRY and CDR2 SYGVKD. The CDR3 region is CAISESLVSSGTSYEQYF. The CDR3, as DNA: TGTGCCATCAGTGAGTCGTTGGTGTCTAGCGGGACCTCCTACGAGCAGTACTTC.